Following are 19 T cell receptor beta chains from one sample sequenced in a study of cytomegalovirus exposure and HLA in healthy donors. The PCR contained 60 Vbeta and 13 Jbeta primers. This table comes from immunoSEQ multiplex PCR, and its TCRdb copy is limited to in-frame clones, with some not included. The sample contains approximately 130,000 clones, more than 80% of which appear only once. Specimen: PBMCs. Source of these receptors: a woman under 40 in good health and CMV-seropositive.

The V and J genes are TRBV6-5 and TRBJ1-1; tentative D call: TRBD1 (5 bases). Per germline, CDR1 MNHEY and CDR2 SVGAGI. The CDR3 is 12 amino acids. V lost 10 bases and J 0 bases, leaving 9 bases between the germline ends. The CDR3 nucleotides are TGTGCCACCCAGACAGTGAACACTGAAGCTTTCTTT. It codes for CATQTVNTEAFF.

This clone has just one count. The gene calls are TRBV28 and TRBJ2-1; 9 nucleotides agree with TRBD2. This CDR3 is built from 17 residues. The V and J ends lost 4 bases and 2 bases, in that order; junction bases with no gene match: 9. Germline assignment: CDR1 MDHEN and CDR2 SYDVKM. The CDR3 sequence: CASSSRRAGGPYNEQFF. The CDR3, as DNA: TGTGCCAGCAGTTCGAGGAGGGCGGGAGGGCCCTACAATGAGCAGTTCTTC.

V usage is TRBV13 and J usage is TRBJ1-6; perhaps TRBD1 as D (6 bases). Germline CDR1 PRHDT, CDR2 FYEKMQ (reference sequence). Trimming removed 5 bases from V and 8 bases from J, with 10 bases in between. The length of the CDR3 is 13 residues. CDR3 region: CASSAGAHSPLHF. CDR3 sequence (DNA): TGTGCCAGCAGCGCAGGGGCTCATTCACCCCTCCACTTT. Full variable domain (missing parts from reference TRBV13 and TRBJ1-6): AAGVIQSPRHLIKEKRETATLKCYPIPRHDTVYWYQQGPGQDPQFLISFYEKMQSDKGSIPDRFSAQQFSDYHSELNMSSLELGDSALYFCASSAGAHSPLHFGNGTRLTVT.

The CDR3 loop reads CASSPKQRGVGELFF. The CDR3 DNA follows: TGTGCCAGCAGCCCCAAGCAAAGGGGTGTCGGGGAGCTGTTTTTT. This sequence joins TRBV5-4 and TRBJ2-2; D may be TRBD1 (5 bases). The V gene lost 4 bases and the J gene lost 7 bases, with 17 bases spanning the gap. In germline, CDR1 is SGHNT, CDR2 YYREEE (reference sequence). The CDR3 has 15 residues.

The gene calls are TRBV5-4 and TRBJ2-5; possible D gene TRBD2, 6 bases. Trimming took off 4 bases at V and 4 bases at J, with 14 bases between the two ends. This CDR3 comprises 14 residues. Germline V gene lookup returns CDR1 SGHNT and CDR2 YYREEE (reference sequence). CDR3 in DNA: TGTGCCAGCAGCGCGGCGGAGGGAGGAGAGACCCAGTACTTC. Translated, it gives CASSAAEGGETQYF. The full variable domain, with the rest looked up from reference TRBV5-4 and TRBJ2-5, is ETGVTQSPTHLIKTRGQQVTLRCSSQSGHNTVSWYQQALGQGPQFIFQYYREEENGRGNFPPRFSGLQFPNYSSELNVNALELDDSALYLCASSAAEGGETQYFGPGTRLLVL.

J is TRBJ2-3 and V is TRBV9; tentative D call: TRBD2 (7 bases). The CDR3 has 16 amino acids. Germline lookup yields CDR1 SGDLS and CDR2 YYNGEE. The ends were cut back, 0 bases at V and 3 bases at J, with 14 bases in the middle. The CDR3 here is CASSVVGGARTDTQYF. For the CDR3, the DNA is TGTGCCAGCAGCGTAGTTGGGGGGGCCAGGACAGATACGCAGTATTTT.

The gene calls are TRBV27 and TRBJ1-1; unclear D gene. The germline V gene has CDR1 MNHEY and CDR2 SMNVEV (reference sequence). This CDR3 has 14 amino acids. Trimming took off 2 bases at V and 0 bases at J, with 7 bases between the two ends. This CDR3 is CASSLRALNTEAFF. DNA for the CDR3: TGTGCCAGCAGTTTACGAGCCTTGAACACTGAAGCTTTCTTT.

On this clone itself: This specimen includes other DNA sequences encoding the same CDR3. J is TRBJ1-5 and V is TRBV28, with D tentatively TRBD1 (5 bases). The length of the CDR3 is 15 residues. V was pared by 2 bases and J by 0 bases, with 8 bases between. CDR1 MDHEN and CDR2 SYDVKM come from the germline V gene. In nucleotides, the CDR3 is TGTGCCAGCAGTTTAGGGGGAGGTAGCAATCAGCCCCAGCATTTT. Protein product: CASSLGGGSNQPQHF.

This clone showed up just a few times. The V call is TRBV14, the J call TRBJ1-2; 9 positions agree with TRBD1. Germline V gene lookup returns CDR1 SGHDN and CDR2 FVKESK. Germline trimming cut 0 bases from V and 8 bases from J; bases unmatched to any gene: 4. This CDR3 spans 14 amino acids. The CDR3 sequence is CASSQEQGALGYTF. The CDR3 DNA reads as TGTGCCAGCAGCCAAGAACAGGGGGCCTTGGGCTACACCTTC.

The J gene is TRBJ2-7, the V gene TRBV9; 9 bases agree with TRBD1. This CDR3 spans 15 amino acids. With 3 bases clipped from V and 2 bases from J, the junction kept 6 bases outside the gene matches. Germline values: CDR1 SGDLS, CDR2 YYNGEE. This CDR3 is CASSGGTGYPYEQYF. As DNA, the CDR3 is TGTGCCAGCAGCGGAGGGACAGGGTATCCCTACGAGCAGTACTTC.

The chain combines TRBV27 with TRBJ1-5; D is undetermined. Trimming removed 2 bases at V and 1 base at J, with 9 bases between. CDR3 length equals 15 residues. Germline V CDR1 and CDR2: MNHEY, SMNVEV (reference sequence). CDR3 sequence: CASSLQASSNQPQHF. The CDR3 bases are TGTGCCAGCAGTTTACAGGCCTCAAGCAATCAGCCCCAGCATTTT.

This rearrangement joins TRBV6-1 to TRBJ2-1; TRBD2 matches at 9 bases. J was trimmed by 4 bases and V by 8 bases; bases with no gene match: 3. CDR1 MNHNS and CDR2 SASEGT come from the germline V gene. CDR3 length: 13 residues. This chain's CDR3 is CASSRGGYNEQFF. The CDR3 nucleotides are TGTGCCAGCTCGCGGGGGGGATACAATGAGCAGTTCTTC.

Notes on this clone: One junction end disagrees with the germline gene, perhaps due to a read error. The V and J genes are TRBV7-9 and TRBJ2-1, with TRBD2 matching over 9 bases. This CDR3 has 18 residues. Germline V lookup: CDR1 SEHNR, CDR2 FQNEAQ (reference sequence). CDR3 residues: CSSSPPWSLAGAQGEQFF. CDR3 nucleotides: TGTTCCAGCAGCCCCCCCTGGTCCTTAGCGGGGGCGCAGGGTGAGCAGTTCTTC.

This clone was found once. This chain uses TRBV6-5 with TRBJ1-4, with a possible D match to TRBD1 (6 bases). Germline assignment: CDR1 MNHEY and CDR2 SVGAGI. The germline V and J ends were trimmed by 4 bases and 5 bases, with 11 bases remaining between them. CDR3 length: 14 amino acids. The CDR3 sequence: CASSWTATNEKLFF. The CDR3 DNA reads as TGTGCCAGCAGTTGGACAGCTACCAATGAAAAACTGTTTTTT.

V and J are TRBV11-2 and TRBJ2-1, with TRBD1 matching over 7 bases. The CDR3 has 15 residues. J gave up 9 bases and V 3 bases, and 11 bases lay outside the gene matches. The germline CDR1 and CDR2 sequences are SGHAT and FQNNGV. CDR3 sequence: CASSFLQGSRGEQFF. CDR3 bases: TGTGCCAGCAGCTTCCTACAGGGGTCTAGGGGTGAGCAGTTCTTC.

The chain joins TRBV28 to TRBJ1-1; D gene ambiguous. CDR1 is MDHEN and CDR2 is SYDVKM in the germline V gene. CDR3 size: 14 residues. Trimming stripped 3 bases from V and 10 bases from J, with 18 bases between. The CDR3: CASSFHTAGMGAFF. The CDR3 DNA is TGTGCCAGCAGTTTCCACACGGCGGGGATGGGAGCTTTCTTT.

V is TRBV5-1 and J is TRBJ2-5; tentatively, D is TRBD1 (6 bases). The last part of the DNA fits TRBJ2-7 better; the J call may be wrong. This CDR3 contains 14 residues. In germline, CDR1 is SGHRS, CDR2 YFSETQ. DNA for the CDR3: TGCGCCAGCAGCTTGGAGTACAGGGCTGGCGAGCAGTACTTC. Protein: CASSLEYRAGEQYF.

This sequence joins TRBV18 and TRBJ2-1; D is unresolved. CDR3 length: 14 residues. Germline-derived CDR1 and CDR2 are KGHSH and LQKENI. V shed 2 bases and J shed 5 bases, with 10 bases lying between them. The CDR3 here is CASSPRVEDNEQFF. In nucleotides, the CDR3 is TGTGCCAGCTCACCAAGAGTAGAAGACAATGAGCAGTTCTTC.

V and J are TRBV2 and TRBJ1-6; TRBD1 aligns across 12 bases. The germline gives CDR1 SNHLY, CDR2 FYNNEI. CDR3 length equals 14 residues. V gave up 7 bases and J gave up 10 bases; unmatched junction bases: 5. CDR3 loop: CASMGTGGRSPLHF. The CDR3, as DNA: TGTGCCAGCATGGGGACAGGGGGCAGGTCACCCCTCCACTTT.